The sequence of this TCR beta chain was determined in a study of T-cell reconstitution after alpha-beta-depleted transplantation in children. Preparing the TCRbeta library involved the use of unique molecular identifiers. TCRdb ran MiXCR on the PCR reads and lists one entry per CDR3 protein. The table lists around 370,000 distinct CDR3 sequences, approximately 10% of them singletons. This clonotype was recorded many times. Material: PBMCs from the stem cell graft donor, obtained from the stem cell graft. The TCR originated in a human donor who donated a stem cell graft to a child with acute lymphoblastic leukemia.

CDR3 residues: CASSGGLAGVYTYEQFF. CDR3 nucleotide sequence: TGCGCCAGCAGCGGCGGACTAGCGGGAGTATACACCTATGAGCAGTTCTTC. V is TRBV5-1 and J is TRBJ2-1; 13 nucleotides match TRBD2. The J segment lost 8 bases and the V segment lost 4 bases, leaving 12 bases of the junction unmatched. The CDR3 is made up of 17 amino acids. From germline, CDR1 is SGHRS and CDR2 YFSETQ.